These 25 T cell receptor beta chains were all obtained from the same sample, sequenced in a study of cytomegalovirus exposure and HLA in healthy donors (dated by TCRdb to the late 2010s). Library creation used the immunoSEQ multiplex PCR assay. For the multiplex PCR, a mixture combining 60 forward primers for TCR Vbeta segments and 13 reverse primers for TCR Jbeta segments was used. TCRdb obtained this table from immuneACCESS and retained in-frame rearrangements with V and J assigned. These tables miss some clones; where compared with another copy, unresolved V genes account for less than half of the shortfall, and the remainder is unexplained. In all, the sample holds 220,000 or so clones, and 82% of those were seen once. The ten top clones hold roughly 2.5% of the sample. The sequenced sample consisted of PBMCs. The receptors were gathered from a woman aged 40 to 50 in good health and CMV-seronegative.

The chain is built from TRBV28 and TRBJ1-4, with 11 bases matching TRBD1. V gave up 6 bases and J gave up 6 bases; unmatched junction bases: 6. Germline V gives CDR1 MDHEN, CDR2 SYDVKM. The CDR3 is made up of 15 amino acids. The DNA for the CDR3 is TGTGCCAGCAGCCCTCCGGGACAGGGGGATGAAAAACTGTTTTTT. It specifies CASSPPGQGDEKLFF.

The chain uses TRBV27 and TRBJ2-3, with D possibly matching TRBD2 (6 bases). Between the trimmed V and J ends, which lost 4 bases and 2 bases, there was a span of 16 bases. The CDR3 runs 16 residues. Germline V gene lookup returns CDR1 MNHEY and CDR2 SMNVEV (reference sequence). CDR3 sequence reads: CASSSIAVRNTDTQYF. In DNA form, the CDR3 reads TGTGCCAGCAGTTCAATAGCGGTTAGGAACACAGATACGCAGTATTTT.

Of note for this clone: At one boundary the junction diverges from the germline segment, which might be a read error. The rearrangement joins TRBV5-1 to TRBJ2-1; possible D gene TRBD1, 5 bases. The CDR3 covers 14 residues. Germline loops: CDR1 SGHRS, CDR2 YFSETQ. The CDR3 region is CAGSLEGDYNEQFF. CDR3 sequence (DNA): TGCGCCGGCAGCTTGGAAGGGGATTACAATGAGCAGTTCTTC.

This clone was observed once. The gene calls are TRBV1 and TRBJ1-5; the table's D call TRBD1 went unverified against the DNA. TRBV1 is labeled a pseudogene. This CDR3 region has 15 residues. The CDR3 here is CTSSQDEQGDQPQHF. The DNA for the CDR3 is TGCACCAGCAGCCAAGATGAGCAGGGGGATCAGCCCCAGCATTTT.

The gene calls are TRBV5-1 and TRBJ2-7, with a possible D match to TRBD2 (6 bases). Germline assignment: CDR1 SGHRS and CDR2 YFSETQ. Trimming took 4 bases from V and 3 from J, leaving 14 bases between them. The CDR3 contains 14 residues. CDR3 sequence (DNA): TGCGCCAGCAGCCAAGGAGGGCAGATCTACGAGCAGTACTTC. It translates to CASSQGGQIYEQYF.

The chain joins TRBV4-2 to TRBJ1-6; D is uncertain. The CDR3 has 17 residues. The V and J ends lost 1 base and 9 bases respectively, with 19 bases between them. Germline V gene data show CDR1 as LGHNA and CDR2 as YNFKEQ. This CDR3 reads CASSQVGSPAGSSPLHF. The DNA of the CDR3 is TGTGCCAGCAGCCAAGTGGGTAGTCCGGCCGGGAGTTCACCCCTCCACTTT.

The rearrangement links TRBV28 to TRBJ2-5; TRBD2 matches at 11 bases. The J call may be faulty, since TRBJ2-7 better matches the DNA end. The CDR3 runs to 18 residues. Germline-derived CDR1 and CDR2 are MDHEN and SYDVKM. The CDR3 coding sequence is TGTGCCAGCAGTTCCGAACCCATGGGGACTAGCGGATCCTACGAGCAGTACTTC. It yields the protein CASSSEPMGTSGSYEQYF.

This clone was seen a few times. The chain recombines TRBV9 with TRBJ2-3; 12 bases agree with TRBD1. CDR1 SGDLS and CDR2 YYNGEE come from the germline V gene. The CDR3 extends over 16 amino acids. V shed 3 bases, J shed 4 bases, and the junction held 6 bases outside the gene matches. Written as DNA, the CDR3 is TGTGCCAGCAGCGCCTACGGGACAGGGGGCTCAGATACGCAGTATTTT. This encodes CASSAYGTGGSDTQYF.

V is TRBV28 and J is TRBJ2-3; TRBD1 agrees at 9 bases. With 4 bases clipped from V and 7 bases from J, the junction kept 9 bases outside the gene matches. The CDR3 consists of 15 residues. CDR1 and CDR2 from the germline V gene are MDHEN and SYDVKM. CDR3 sequence: CASSSRDRVSNTQYF. In DNA form, the CDR3 reads TGTGCCAGCAGTTCCCGGGACAGGGTTTCAAATACGCAGTATTTT.

V usage is TRBV21-1 and J usage is TRBJ2-7; the tabulated D call, TRBD1, remains unverified against the DNA. TRBV21-1 is given as a pseudogene. The CDR3 extends over 13 amino acids. The CDR3 loop reads CASSKVRGYEQYF. CDR3 bases: TGTGCCAGCAGCAAAGTAAGGGGTTACGAGCAGTACTTC.

The genes are TRBV27 and TRBJ2-2; 16 bases map to TRBD2. This CDR3 comprises 20 residues. V was pared by 5 bases and J by 5 bases, with 14 bases of the junction left unmatched. CDR1 and CDR2 (germline): MNHEY, SMNVEV (reference sequence). As DNA, the CDR3 is TGTGCCAGCAGTGGAGGACTCGGGACTAGCGGGAGGGCGTGGACCGGGGAGCTGTTTTTT. This codes for CASSGGLGTSGRAWTGELFF.

This clone was seen only a few times. The rearrangement links TRBV5-1 to TRBJ1-4; 9 bases map to TRBD1. The CDR3 has 18 amino acids. V lost 4 bases, J lost 8 bases, and 18 bases stayed unmatched. In germline, CDR1 is SGHRS, CDR2 YFSETQ. The chain's CDR3 is CASSLRRTTGTGNEKLFF. The CDR3 coding sequence is TGCGCCAGCAGCCTAAGAAGAACTACCGGGACAGGGAACGAAAAACTGTTTTTT. The full variable domain, with the rest looked up from reference TRBV5-1 and TRBJ1-4, is KAGVTQTPRYLIKTRGQQVTLSCSPISGHRSVSWYQQTPGQGLQFLFEYFSETQRNKGNFPGRFSGRQFSNSRSEMNVSTLELGDSALYLCASSLRRTTGTGNEKLFFGSGTQLSVL.

This chain joins TRBV10-2 and TRBJ1-4; perhaps TRBD1 as D (6 bases). Looked up from germline, CDR1 is WSHSY and CDR2 is SAAADI. This CDR3 comprises 14 residues. V was cut by 7 bases and J by 4 bases, with 13 bases left in between. CDR3 protein: CASKMTGLNEKLFF. Written as DNA, the CDR3 is TGCGCCAGCAAGATGACAGGCCTTAATGAAAAACTGTTTTTT.

The J gene is TRBJ1-3, the V gene TRBV14; no clear D gene. This CDR3 contains 12 residues. The V gene's germline CDR1 is SGHDN and CDR2 FVKESK. Trimming took off 1 base at V and 10 bases at J, with 8 bases between the two ends. This CDR3 is CASSQAGITIYF. The CDR3, as DNA: TGTGCCAGCAGCCAAGCGGGGATAACCATATATTTT. The variable domain in full, with the rest retrieved from reference TRBV14 and TRBJ1-3, is EAGVTQFPSHSVIEKGQTVTLRCDPISGHDNLYWYRRVMGKEIKFLLHFVKESKQDESGMPNNRFLAERTGGTYSTLKVQPAELEDSGVYFCASSQAGITIYFGEGSWLTVV.

This clone has just one count. V is TRBV7-8 and J is TRBJ2-2; the match to TRBD2 covers 7 bases. Germline lookup yields CDR1 SGHVS and CDR2 FQNEAQ. The CDR3 extends over 14 amino acids. The junction had 1 base not matched to a gene; V was cut back by 1 base and J by 5 bases. CDR3 sequence: CASSLVRGTGELFF. The CDR3 DNA sequence: TGTGCCAGCAGCTTAGTGCGGGGGACCGGGGAGCTGTTTTTT.

The rearrangement joins TRBV7-2 to TRBJ2-7; 11 bases align to TRBD2. Looked up from germline, CDR1 is SGHTA and CDR2 is FQGNSA. The CDR3 extends over 16 amino acids. Trimming removed 2 bases from V and 4 bases from J; junction bases left unmatched: 7. CDR3 protein: CASSLLLAGAAYEQYF. The DNA of the CDR3 is TGTGCCAGCAGCTTATTACTAGCGGGAGCCGCTTACGAGCAGTACTTC.

The chain joins TRBV19 to TRBJ2-7; a possible D gene is TRBD2 (6 bases). This CDR3 has 12 amino acids. V gave up 7 bases and J gave up 5 bases, with 12 bases separating them. Germline-derived CDR1 and CDR2 are LNHDA and SQIVND (reference sequence). CDR3 coding DNA: TGTGCCAGTACGGGCGGGGCCGACGAGCAGTACTTC. Its protein product is CASTGGADEQYF.

The chain links TRBV4-2 to TRBJ1-6; 9 bases fit TRBD1. The CDR3 is made up of 16 amino acids. V lost 1 base and J lost 8; bases outside the gene matches: 6. Germline V gene sequence: CDR1 LGHNA, CDR2 YNFKEQ. The CDR3 bases are TGTGCCAGCAGCCAAGCCTGGGACAGGGCCCATTCACCCCTCCACTTT. It encodes CASSQAWDRAHSPLHF.

The chain joins TRBV10-3 to TRBJ2-7; D is ambiguous. Trimming took 4 bases from V and 5 from J, leaving 9 bases between them. Germline assignment: CDR1 ENHRY and CDR2 SYGVKD. The CDR3 runs to 12 residues. The CDR3 protein is CAISVLGNEQYF. In DNA form, the CDR3 reads TGTGCCATCAGTGTGCTAGGTAACGAGCAGTACTTC.

J is TRBJ2-7 and V is TRBV2, with 9 nucleotides matching TRBD1. Germline V gene lookup returns CDR1 SNHLY and CDR2 FYNNEI. V lost 5 bases and J lost 5; bases outside the gene matches: 7. The CDR3 totals 14 residues. CDR3 nucleotides: TGTGCCAGCAGTAGCGGGACAGGGACCCACGAGCAGTACTTC. Its translation: CASSSGTGTHEQYF. The complete variable domain, with remaining parts taken from reference TRBV2 and TRBJ2-7, reads EPEVTQTPSHQVTQMGQEVILRCVPISNHLYFYWYRQILGQKVEFLVSFYNNEISEKSEIFDDQFSVERPDGSNFTLKIRSTKLEDSAMYFCASSSGTGTHEQYFGPGTRLTVT.

This CDR3 reads CAWRAGTGDIYEQYF. The CDR3 DNA follows: TGTGCCTGGAGGGCCGGGACAGGGGATATCTACGAGCAGTACTTC. The chain uses TRBV30 and TRBJ2-7, with TRBD1 matching 10 bases. Germline lookup yields CDR1 GTSNPN and CDR2 SVGIG (reference sequence). J lost 3 bases, V lost 3 bases, and 8 bases had no gene match. This CDR3 region has 15 residues.

The CDR3 DNA reads TGCGCCAGCAGCCCGGGACTAGCCCTTTTCTCTAGCACAGATACGCAGTATTTT. Its protein is CASSPGLALFSSTDTQYF. The J gene is TRBJ2-3, the V gene TRBV4-1; 9 nucleotides agree with TRBD2. The junction had 11 bases not matched to a gene; V was cut back by 4 bases and J by 0 bases. CDR3 length equals 18 residues. CDR1 and CDR2 from the germline V gene are MGHRA and YSYEKL.

This rearrangement joins TRBV29-1 to TRBJ1-1, with 9 bases that match TRBD1. After removal of 5 bases from V and 6 bases from J, the junction contained 10 bases not matched to a gene. The CDR3 totals 14 residues. CDR1 is SQVTM, CDR2 ANQGSEA, per germline. The CDR3 protein is CSVRGQGPRAEAFF. DNA for the CDR3: TGCAGCGTTCGGGGACAGGGCCCCAGGGCTGAAGCTTTCTTT.

About this clone: The junction shows a germline mismatch at one end, possibly a read error. The CDR3 spells CSSSPTPDTQYF. CDR3 DNA sequence: TGTTCCAGCAGCCCAACTCCAGATACGCAGTATTTT. This chain links TRBV7-9 with TRBJ2-3, with D hard to call. The CDR3 contains 12 residues. Looked up from germline, CDR1 is SEHNR and CDR2 is FQNEAQ (reference sequence).

The V gene is TRBV29-1, the J gene TRBJ2-1; TRBD2 matches 9 bases. V trimming: 3 bases; J trimming: 2 bases; junction bases outside the gene matches: 11. Germline V gene data show CDR1 as SQVTM and CDR2 as ANQGSEA. The CDR3 runs to 17 residues. The CDR3 DNA sequence: TGCAGCGTTGAGGTAGCTAGCGGGATAGGGACCTACAATGAGCAGTTCTTC. Amino acids: CSVEVASGIGTYNEQFF.